One and the same sample provided the 23 T cell receptor beta chains below, sequenced in a study of cytomegalovirus exposure and HLA in healthy donors (dated by TCRdb to 2017 to 2019). The library came from the immunoSEQ multiplex PCR assay. For the multiplex PCR, a mixture combining 60 forward primers for TCR Vbeta segments and 13 reverse primers for TCR Jbeta segments was used. Sourced from immuneACCESS, this table was stored by TCRdb with only in-frame sequences that have V and J called. A share of the clones is absent; for the studies checked, an unresolved V gene accounts for under half, and the remainder has no known explanation. This sample lists about 170,000 clones; 70% to 90% were detected once. The ten largest clonotypes hold approximately 2.5% of the sample. The sequenced sample consisted of PBMCs. The receptors were sampled from a man aged 25-40 years in good health and CMV-seropositive.

The V and J genes are TRBV11-3 and TRBJ2-1, with D unclear. V lost 0 bases and J 7 bases, leaving 7 bases between the germline ends. The CDR3 is 13 amino acids. CDR1 is SGHNT, CDR2 YENEEA, per germline. In nucleotides, the CDR3 is TGTGCCAGCAGCTTAGATAGGCGGAATGAGCAGTTCTTC. Residues: CASSLDRRNEQFF.

This clone occurred once. Other DNA sequences from this sample encode an identical CDR3 as well. The rearrangement uses TRBV27 and TRBJ1-2; 10 nucleotides align to TRBD1. V lost 6 bases and J lost 8; bases outside the gene matches: 6. CDR1 and CDR2 from the germline V gene are MNHEY and SMNVEV (reference sequence). This CDR3 spans 13 amino acids. CDR3 bases: TGTGCCAGCAGGACGACAGGGGGCATAGGCTACACCTTC. Encoded protein: CASRTTGGIGYTF.

The chain couples TRBV4-3 to TRBJ1-4; a weak D match, TRBD1 (6 bases). Trimming removed 5 bases at V and 0 bases at J, with 10 bases between. In germline, CDR1 is LGHNA, CDR2 YSLEER. This CDR3 has 15 residues. CDR3 coding DNA: TGCGCCAGCAGCTCCAACAGGGCAACTAATGAAAAACTGTTTTTT. Translated: CASSSNRATNEKLFF.

The genes are TRBV6-5 and TRBJ2-7; tentatively, D is TRBD1 (6 bases). The length of the CDR3 is 12 residues. Germline V gene sequence: CDR1 MNHEY, CDR2 SVGAGI. Trimming stripped 10 bases from V and 2 bases from J, with 12 bases between. CDR3 loop: CATTDSTYEQYF. CDR3 DNA sequence: TGTGCCACAACGGACAGCACCTACGAGCAGTACTTC.

V gene TRBV11-2 combines with J gene TRBJ2-5, with D possibly matching TRBD1 (6 bases). The CDR3 length is 14 residues. The germline V gene encodes CDR1 SGHAT and CDR2 FQNNGV. V was clipped by 5 bases and J by 5 bases, with 15 bases between them. DNA for the CDR3: TGTGCCAGCAGCCCTCAGACAGGCGGGGAGACCCAGTACTTC. Residues: CASSPQTGGETQYF.

The chain uses TRBV5-6 and TRBJ1-4, with D perhaps TRBD1 (5 bases). V was clipped by 4 bases and J by 2 bases, with 18 bases between them. The length of the CDR3 is 17 residues. Germline CDR1 SGHDT, CDR2 YYEEEE. This CDR3 is CASSPWVGEGTNEKLFF. The CDR3 coding sequence is TGTGCCAGCAGCCCTTGGGTAGGGGAGGGCACTAATGAAAAACTGTTTTTT. Variable domain in full (rest from reference TRBV5-6 and TRBJ1-4): DAGVTQSPTHLIKTRGQQVTLRCSPKSGHDTVSWYQQALGQGPQFIFQYYEEEERQRGNFPDRFSGHQFPNYSSELNVNALLLGDSALYLCASSPWVGEGTNEKLFFGSGTQLSVL.

The CDR3 DNA follows: TGTGCCAGCTCACCCCAAGTCGGGCTAGCTCGTAATGAGCAGTTCTTC. It translates to CASSPQVGLARNEQFF. The rearrangement joins TRBV18 to TRBJ2-1; D is perhaps TRBD2 (5 bases). V was shortened by 3 bases and J by 7 bases, with 19 bases between the two germline ends. Germline V lookup: CDR1 KGHSH, CDR2 LQKENI. The CDR3 contains 16 residues.

This chain joins TRBV28 and TRBJ1-2; D not certain. Germline assignment: CDR1 MDHEN and CDR2 SYDVKM. Trimming left V 11 bases short and J 4 bases short, with 14 bases between. The CDR3 sequence is 12 residues long. The CDR3 bases are TGTGCCTACTCGAGGGAGAGCTATGGCTACACCTTC. Its protein product is CAYSRESYGYTF.

In nucleotides, the CDR3 is TGTGCCAGCAGCTTCAGCGGGAGGGCGAGGGGTGAGCAGTTCTTC. Translating it yields CASSFSGRARGEQFF. V is TRBV7-9 and J is TRBJ2-1, with TRBD2 matching over 10 bases. The CDR3 extends over 15 amino acids. V was clipped by 3 bases and J by 9 bases; unmatched bases: 8. The germline V gene has CDR1 SEHNR and CDR2 FQNEAQ (reference sequence).

The chain recombines TRBV5-6 with TRBJ2-7; D is perhaps TRBD2 (6 bases). Trimming shortened V by 0 bases and J by 1 base, and 8 bases separated the two germline ends. This CDR3 has 14 amino acids. Germline V gene lookup returns CDR1 SGHDT and CDR2 YYEEEE. CDR3 sequence (DNA): TGTGCCAGCAGCTTGGTAGCGGCTTCCTACGAGCAGTACTTC. Its protein is CASSLVAASYEQYF.

Concerning this clone itself: The junction departs from the called germline gene at one end, perhaps through a read error. The chain combines TRBV7-9 with TRBJ1-4; 9 nucleotides line up with TRBD1. The germline gives CDR1 SEHNR, CDR2 FQNEAQ (reference sequence). This CDR3 spans 14 amino acids. The CDR3 DNA is TGTTCCAGCAGCTCCGGACAGGGGAATGAAAAACTGTTTTTT. Translating it yields CSSSSGQGNEKLFF.

V usage is TRBV6-5 and J usage is TRBJ1-3; maybe TRBD1 (6 bases). The V end lost 5 bases, the J end lost 3 bases, and 14 bases lay between the germline ends. The germline gives CDR1 MNHEY, CDR2 SVGAGI. This CDR3 contains 15 residues. CDR3 loop: CASSVSTGYGNTIYF. CDR3 DNA: TGTGCCAGCAGTGTGTCTACAGGGTATGGAAACACCATATATTTT.

This chain connects TRBV11-2 to TRBJ2-7; 7 positions agree with TRBD2. With 2 bases clipped from V and 4 bases from J, the junction kept 8 bases outside the gene matches. Germline loops: CDR1 SGHAT, CDR2 FQNNGV. This CDR3 spans 15 amino acids. DNA of the CDR3: TGTGCCAGCAGCTTATCCAGCGGGGCACTGTACGAGCAGTACGTC. It specifies CASSLSSGALYEQYV.

The rearrangement links TRBV11-2 to TRBJ2-3; D ambiguous. The CDR3 sequence is 13 residues long. V dropped 1 base and J dropped 6 bases, with 8 bases sitting between them. Per germline, CDR1 SGHAT and CDR2 FQNNGV. CDR3 region: CASSLAGLDTQYF. The CDR3 DNA is TGTGCCAGCAGCTTAGCGGGTCTGGATACGCAGTATTTT. The variable domain in full, with the rest retrieved from reference TRBV11-2 and TRBJ2-3, is EAGVAQSPRYKIIEKRQSVAFWCNPISGHATLYWYQQILGQGPKLLIQFQNNGVVDDSQLPKDRFSAERLKGVDSTLKIQPAKLEDSAVYLCASSLAGLDTQYFGPGTRLTVL.

This clone appeared a single time. This chain links TRBV18 with TRBJ1-5; D not resolved. Trimming stripped 4 bases from V and 2 bases from J, with 6 bases between. Germline V gene lookup returns CDR1 KGHSH and CDR2 LQKENI. This CDR3 is built from 13 residues. The CDR3 loop is CASSREGNQPQHF. The DNA for the CDR3 is TGTGCCAGCTCACGGGAGGGCAATCAGCCCCAGCATTTT.

This chain joins TRBV20-1 and TRBJ1-1; TRBD1 is a possible D gene (5 bases). The germline gives CDR1 DFQATT, CDR2 SNEGSKA (reference sequence). V gave up 3 bases and J gave up 10 bases, with 12 bases separating them. The CDR3 consists of 11 residues. CDR3 region: CSARGDQGAFF. DNA for the CDR3: TGCAGTGCTAGGGGTGACCAGGGAGCTTTCTTT.

This clone was recorded once. The chain joins TRBV7-9 to TRBJ1-5, with 8 bases fitting TRBD1. This CDR3 has 15 residues. J gave up 4 bases and V 5 bases, and 7 bases lay outside the gene matches. In germline, CDR1 is SEHNR, CDR2 FQNEAQ (reference sequence). CDR3 DNA sequence: TGTGCCAGCAGCGCCGGGACAGGAGGGAATCAGCCCCAGCATTTT. This codes for CASSAGTGGNQPQHF.

This chain connects TRBV4-3 to TRBJ2-3; D unresolved. V lost 0 bases to trimming and J lost 2 bases, with 6 bases between them. The CDR3 consists of 14 residues. Germline CDR1 reads LGHNA; CDR2 reads YSLEER. The CDR3 is CASSQELFTDTQYF. CDR3 DNA: TGCGCCAGCAGCCAAGAACTGTTCACAGATACGCAGTATTTT.

This clone has just a few counts. The V call is TRBV5-1, the J call TRBJ1-1; D is ambiguous. The CDR3 is 15 residues long. V was pared by 4 bases and J by 1 base, with 14 bases between. The germline V gene encodes CDR1 SGHRS and CDR2 YFSETQ. Here the CDR3 reads CASSVIGGKNTEAFF. CDR3 DNA: TGCGCCAGCAGCGTCATAGGCGGAAAGAACACTGAAGCTTTCTTT.

V gene TRBV6-5 combines with J gene TRBJ2-3; D is perhaps TRBD2 (7 bases). The CDR3 consists of 15 residues. Looked up from germline, CDR1 is MNHEY and CDR2 is SVGAGI. V lost 0 bases and J 6 bases, leaving 13 bases between the germline ends. CDR3 protein: CASSYSGGLSDTQYF. The CDR3 bases are TGTGCCAGCAGTTACTCCGGGGGGCTTTCGGATACGCAGTATTTT.

The chain carries TRBV29-1 and TRBJ2-7, with D perhaps matching TRBD1 (5 bases). CDR1 is SQVTM, CDR2 ANQGSEA, per germline. Trimming took 1 base from V and 4 from J, leaving 17 bases between them. This CDR3 comprises 15 residues. The CDR3 DNA reads TGCAGCGTTGAAGGGGGCTCCATCCCCTTATACGAGCAGTACTTC. It codes for CSVEGGSIPLYEQYF.

DNA for the CDR3: TGTGCCAGCAGCTTCCCCCAGGGGCCCCAGCATTTT. Translated, it gives CASSFPQGPQHF. The chain combines TRBV7-9 with TRBJ1-5; tentatively, D is TRBD1 (5 bases). CDR3 length equals 12 residues. Trimming took off 3 bases at V and 9 bases at J, with 9 bases between the two ends. Germline V gene lookup returns CDR1 SEHNR and CDR2 FQNEAQ (reference sequence).

The CDR3 loop reads CASSGGNTQYF. CDR3 sequence (DNA): TGCGCCAGCAGTGGAGGCAATACGCAGTATTTT. The chain couples TRBV10-1 to TRBJ2-3; D is unclear. In germline, CDR1 is WNHNN, CDR2 SYGVQD (reference sequence). Trimming took 4 bases from V and 7 from J, leaving 6 bases between them. The CDR3 is 11 residues long.